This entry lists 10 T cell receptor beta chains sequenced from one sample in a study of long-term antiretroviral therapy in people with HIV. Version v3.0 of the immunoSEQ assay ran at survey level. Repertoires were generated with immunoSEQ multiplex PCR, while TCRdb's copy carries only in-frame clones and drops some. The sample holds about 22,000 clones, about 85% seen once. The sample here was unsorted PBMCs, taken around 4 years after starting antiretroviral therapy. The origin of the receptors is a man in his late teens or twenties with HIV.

In nucleotides, the CDR3 is TGTGCCAGCTCCCTTGGGGTAGCGGTACAAGAGACCCAGTACTTC. Residues: CASSLGVAVQETQYF. This chain links TRBV28 with TRBJ2-5, with D perhaps TRBD2 (6 bases). Germline V CDR1 and CDR2: MDHEN, SYDVKM. V shed 8 bases and J shed 2 bases, with 18 bases lying between them. The CDR3 extends over 15 amino acids.

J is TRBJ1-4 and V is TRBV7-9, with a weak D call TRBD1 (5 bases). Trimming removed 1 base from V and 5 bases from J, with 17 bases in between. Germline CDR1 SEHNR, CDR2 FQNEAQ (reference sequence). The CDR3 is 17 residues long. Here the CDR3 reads CASSLGTVAGGNEKLFF. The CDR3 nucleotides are TGTGCCAGCAGCTTAGGAACGGTGGCGGGGGGGAATGAAAAACTGTTTTTT.

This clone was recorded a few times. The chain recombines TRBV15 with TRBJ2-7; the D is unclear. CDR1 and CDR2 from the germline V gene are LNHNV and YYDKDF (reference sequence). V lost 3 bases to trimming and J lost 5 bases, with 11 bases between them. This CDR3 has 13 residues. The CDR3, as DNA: TGTGCCACCAGCAGCTCCTTACCCAACGAGCAGTACGTC. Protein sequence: CATSSSLPNEQYV.

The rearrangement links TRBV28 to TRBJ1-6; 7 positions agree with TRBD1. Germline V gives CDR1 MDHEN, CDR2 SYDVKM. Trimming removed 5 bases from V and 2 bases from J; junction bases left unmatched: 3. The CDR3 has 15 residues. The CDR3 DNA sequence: TGTGCCAGCAGTAGGACAGGACCCTATAATTCACCCCTCCACTTT. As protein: CASSRTGPYNSPLHF.

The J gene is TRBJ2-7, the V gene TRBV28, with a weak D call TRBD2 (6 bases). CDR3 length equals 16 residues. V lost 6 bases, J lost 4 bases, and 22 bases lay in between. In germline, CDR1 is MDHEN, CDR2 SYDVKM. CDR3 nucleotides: TGTGCCAGCAGCACCTCCGGGGGTGGGGTGGAATACGAGCAGTACGTC. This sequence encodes CASSTSGGGVEYEQYV.

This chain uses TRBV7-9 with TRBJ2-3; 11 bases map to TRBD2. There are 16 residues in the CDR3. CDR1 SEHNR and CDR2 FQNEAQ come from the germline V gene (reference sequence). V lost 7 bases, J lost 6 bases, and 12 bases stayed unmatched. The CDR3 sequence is CASIEGLAGGSDTQYF. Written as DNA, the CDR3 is TGTGCCAGCATCGAAGGCCTAGCGGGGGGTTCGGATACGCAGTATTTT.

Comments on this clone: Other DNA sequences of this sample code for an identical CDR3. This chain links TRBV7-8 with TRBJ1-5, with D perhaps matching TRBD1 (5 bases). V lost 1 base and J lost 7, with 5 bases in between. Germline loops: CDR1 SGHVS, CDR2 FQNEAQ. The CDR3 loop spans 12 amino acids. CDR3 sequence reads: CASSLGDQPQHF. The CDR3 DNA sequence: TGTGCCAGCAGCTTAGGGGACCAGCCCCAGCATTTT.

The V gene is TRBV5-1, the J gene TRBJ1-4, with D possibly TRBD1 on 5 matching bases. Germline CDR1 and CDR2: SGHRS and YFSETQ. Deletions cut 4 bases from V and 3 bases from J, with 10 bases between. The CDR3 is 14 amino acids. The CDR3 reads CASSVGAANEKLFF. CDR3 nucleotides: TGCGCCAGCAGCGTAGGGGCAGCTAATGAAAAACTGTTTTTT.

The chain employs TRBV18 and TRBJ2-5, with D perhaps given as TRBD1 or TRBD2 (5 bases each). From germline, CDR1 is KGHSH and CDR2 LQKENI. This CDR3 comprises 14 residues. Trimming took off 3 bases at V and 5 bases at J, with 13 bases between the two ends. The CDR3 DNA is TGTGCCAGCTCACCCGGGGCAGGGAAGGAGACCCAGTACTTC. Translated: CASSPGAGKETQYF.

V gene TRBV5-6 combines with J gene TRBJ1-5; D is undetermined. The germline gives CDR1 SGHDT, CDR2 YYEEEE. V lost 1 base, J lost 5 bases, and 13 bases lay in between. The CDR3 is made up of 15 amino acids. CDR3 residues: CASSLHSSPDQPQHF. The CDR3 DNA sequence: TGTGCCAGCAGCTTGCATAGCAGTCCAGATCAGCCCCAGCATTTT.